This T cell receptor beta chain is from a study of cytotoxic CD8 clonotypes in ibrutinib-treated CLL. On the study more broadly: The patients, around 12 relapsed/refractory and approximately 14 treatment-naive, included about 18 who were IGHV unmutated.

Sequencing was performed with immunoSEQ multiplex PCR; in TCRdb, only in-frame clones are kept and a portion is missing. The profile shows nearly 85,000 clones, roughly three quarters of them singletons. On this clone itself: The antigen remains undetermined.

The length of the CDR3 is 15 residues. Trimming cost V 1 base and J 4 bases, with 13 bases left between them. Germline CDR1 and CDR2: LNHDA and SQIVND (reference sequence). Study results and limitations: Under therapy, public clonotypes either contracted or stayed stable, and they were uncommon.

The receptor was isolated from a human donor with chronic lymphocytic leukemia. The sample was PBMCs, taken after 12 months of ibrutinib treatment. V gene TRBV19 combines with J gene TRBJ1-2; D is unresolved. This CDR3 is CASSIGQAFSYGYTF. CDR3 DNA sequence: TGTGCCAGTAGTATAGGCCAGGCGTTTAGCTATGGCTACACCTTC.